The T cell receptor beta chain under discussion was sequenced for a study of blood T cell repertoires in COVID-19. Repertoires were generated with immunoSEQ multiplex PCR, while TCRdb's copy carries only in-frame clones and drops some. Among approximately 260,000 clones, approximately 89% were seen once, and the ten largest hold roughly 1.2%. Trimming shortened V by 4 bases and J by 4 bases, and 14 bases separated the two germline ends. The CDR3 spans 14 residues. CDR1 SGHNT and CDR2 YYREEE come from the germline V gene (reference sequence). Sequencing used PBMCs or T cells enriched from blood (not recorded which). The genes are TRBV5-4 and TRBJ1-2; D gene uncertain. The source of this sequence is a woman in her 40s with acute COVID-19. CDR3 residues: CASSQQNQGYGYTF. CDR3 nucleotide sequence: TGTGCCAGCAGCCAACAGAATCAAGGCTATGGCTACACCTTC.